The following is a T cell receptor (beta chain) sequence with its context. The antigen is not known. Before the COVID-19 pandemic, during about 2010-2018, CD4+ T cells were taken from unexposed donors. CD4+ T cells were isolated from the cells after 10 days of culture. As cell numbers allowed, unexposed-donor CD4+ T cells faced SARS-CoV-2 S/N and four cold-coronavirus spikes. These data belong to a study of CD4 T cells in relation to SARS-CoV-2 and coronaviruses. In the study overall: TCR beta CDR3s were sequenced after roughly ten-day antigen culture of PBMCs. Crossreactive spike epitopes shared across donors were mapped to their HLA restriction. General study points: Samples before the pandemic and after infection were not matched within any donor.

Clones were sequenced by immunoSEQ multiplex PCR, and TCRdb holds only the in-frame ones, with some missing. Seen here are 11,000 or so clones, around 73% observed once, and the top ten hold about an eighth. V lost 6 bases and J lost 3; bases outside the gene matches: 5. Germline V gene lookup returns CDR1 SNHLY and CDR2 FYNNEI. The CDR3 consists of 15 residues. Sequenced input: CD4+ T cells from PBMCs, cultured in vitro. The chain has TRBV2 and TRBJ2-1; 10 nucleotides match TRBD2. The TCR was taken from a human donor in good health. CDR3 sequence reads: CASSLTSGDYNEQFF. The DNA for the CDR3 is TGTGCCAGCAGCCTCACTAGCGGGGACTACAATGAGCAGTTCTTC.